A selection of T cell receptor beta chains follows, all from one sample in a study of T cell responses to AZD1222 COVID-19 vaccine. The assay was immunoSEQ multiplex PCR, and TCRdb's table has in-frame clones only and misses some. This sample carries around 140,000 clones, 80% to 95% of them seen once, and the ten largest clones take 3.5% to 4.5%. The material sequenced was peripheral blood, taken 28 days after the second AZD1222 dose. The receptors stem from an adult who received the AZD1222 COVID-19 vaccine. CDR3s leave out the opening cysteine and the closing phenylalanine or tryptophan.

J: TRBJ2-2; V: TRBV3-1/TRBV3-2; CDR3: ASSLRLAEWGELF
J: TRBJ2-1; V: TRBV29-1; CDR3: SARDRNTHNEQF
J: TRBJ1-1; V: TRBV6-6; CDR3: ASRPRGQAPGAF
J: TRBJ1-1; V: TRBV7-2; CDR3: ASSRDRYGAF
J: TRBJ1-2; V: TRBV28; CDR3: ASSLSRDSRNYGYT
J: TRBJ2-2; V: TRBV10-3; CDR3: AISESGQGAQKAGELF
J: TRBJ2-2; V: TRBV6-5; CDR3: ASYLGQGNTGELF
J: TRBJ2-7; V: TRBV7-9; CDR3: ASSFSGRAYEQY
J: TRBJ1-3; V: TRBV9; CDR3: ASNTGGNTIY
J: TRBJ1-2; V: TRBV30; CDR3: AWSSGNDGYT
J: TRBJ1-6; V: TRBV6-5; CDR3: ASNPLGGQNSPLH
J: TRBJ1-2; V: TRBV12-5; CDR3: ASGRDRVGGYT
J: TRBJ2-1; V: TRBV11-3; CDR3: ASSLTSGYNEQF
J: TRBJ2-3; V: TRBV5-1; CDR3: ASSLGLAVRPDTQY
J: TRBJ2-7; V: TRBV28; CDR3: ASRGPKKDEQY
J: TRBJ1-5; V: TRBV3-1/TRBV3-2; CDR3: ASSQGAGHLNQPQH
J: TRBJ1-1; V: TRBV7-3; CDR3: ASSRHGGENTEAF
J: TRBJ2-5; V: TRBV19; CDR3: ASRTSGFAGETQY
J: TRBJ1-6; V: TRBV27; CDR3: ASSFGGNSPLH
J: TRBJ1-1; V: TRBV28; CDR3: ASSSPLQEGNTEAF
J: TRBJ1-4; V: TRBV27; CDR3: ASKNSWEKLF
J: TRBJ2-2; V: TRBV18; CDR3: ASSPHGGLNTGELF
J: TRBJ1-1; V: TRBV5-1; CDR3: ASSLVRGTEAF
J: TRBJ2-1; V: TRBV6-2/TRBV6-3; CDR3: ASSYFGRVPYNEQF
J: TRBJ1-5; V: TRBV6-1; CDR3: ASSVRTGVGNQPQH
J: TRBJ1-1; V: TRBV15; CDR3: ATSRARGLVEAF
J: TRBJ1-1; V: TRBV9; CDR3: ASSPTGDIWENTEAF
J: TRBJ1-1; V: TRBV5-4; CDR3: ASSPRGGGMNTEAF
J: TRBJ2-5; V: TRBV9; CDR3: ASSVSFREEETQY
J: TRBJ1-2; V: TRBV4-1; CDR3: ASSQLTGKGLTMARQGT
J: TRBJ2-2; V: TRBV2; CDR3: ASSLGFRNTGELF
J: TRBJ2-7; V: TRBV7-9; CDR3: ASSLEVYEQY
J: TRBJ1-1; V: TRBV5-6; CDR3: ASSRTGRTEAF
J: TRBJ2-1; V: TRBV7-2; CDR3: ASSLGTSFNEQF
J: TRBJ1-4; V: TRBV19; CDR3: ASSIGVNSQRVF
J: TRBJ1-2; V: TRBV5-1; CDR3: ASRTGTVDAGYT
J: TRBJ2-4; V: TRBV9; CDR3: ASSEGAKNIQY
J: TRBJ2-7; V: TRBV27; CDR3: ASSLTPTGWVYEQY
J: TRBJ1-2; V: TRBV7-9; CDR3: ASSFLGTGDSYYGYT
J: TRBJ2-3; V: TRBV6-4; CDR3: ASSASGSSTDTQY
J: TRBJ2-1; V: TRBV7-9; CDR3: ASSLGGSYNEQF
J: TRBJ1-2; V: TRBV5-4; CDR3: ASSLWARPNYGYT
J: TRBJ2-5; V: TRBV5-4; CDR3: ASSLPRDRGMQETQY
J: TRBJ1-1; V: TRBV6-2/TRBV6-3; CDR3: ASSTGGTEAF
J: TRBJ1-1; V: TRBV19; CDR3: ASRETGNTEAF
J: TRBJ2-1; V: TRBV3-1/TRBV3-2; CDR3: ASSPTRDGEQF
J: TRBJ2-2; V: TRBV13; CDR3: ASKLAGVVFTGELF
J: TRBJ1-1; V: TRBV9; CDR3: ASSSRGMNTEAF
J: TRBJ2-3; V: TRBV6-5; CDR3: ASSYWASGTGDTQY
J: TRBJ1-5; V: TRBV6-5; CDR3: ASRRQGATNQPQH
J: TRBJ1-4; V: TRBV2; CDR3: ASSERQLRNEKLF
J: TRBJ1-1; V: TRBV10-3; CDR3: AISDSGGEDTEAF
J: TRBJ2-3; V: TRBV5-1; CDR3: ASSSLYTDTQY
J: TRBJ2-3; V: TRBV13; CDR3: ASSYRGEDTQY
J: TRBJ1-5; V: TRBV5-6; CDR3: ASGLRGGSQPQH
J: TRBJ1-5; V: TRBV4-2; CDR3: ASSRGGDSYQPQH
J: TRBJ1-1; V: TRBV29-1; CDR3: SVVRAGTLAAF
J: TRBJ1-2; V: TRBV19; CDR3: ASSRDYYGYT